This TCR beta chain was captured in a study of cytomegalovirus exposure and HLA in healthy donors. Background on the study: Early on, a data release was issued that held roughly 80 million unique TCRs from HLA-typed donors. Study-wide points: An observed cluster of highly shared sequence variants was recorded as a likely sequencing artifact. Cytomegalovirus status was reportedly diagnosed by the classifier with high specificity and sensitivity.

Germline V gene sequence: CDR1 MNHEY, CDR2 SMNVEV (reference sequence). The CDR3 covers 15 residues. Between the trimmed V and J ends, which lost 7 bases and 2 bases, there was a span of 16 bases. The PCR used 60 Vbeta and 13 Jbeta primers. Per the original methods: A later analysis counted 65 million to 95 million unique TCR beta chains, 10 million to 12 million shared. Assay: immunoSEQ multiplex PCR; the TCRdb copy retains only in-frame clones and omits some. V, J and clone size derive from that table, while D and trimming were established from the DNA sequence. In the table there are some 190,000 clones, 85% to 90% of which are singletons. On this clone itself: The antigen remains unidentified.

The sequenced sample was PBMCs. The genes are TRBV27 and TRBJ2-3; D possibly corresponds to TRBD2 (5 bases). The source is a man under 40 in good health and CMV-seronegative. Here the CDR3 DNA reads TGTGCCAGCAAGACTTGGCGGGCCTCCACAGATACGCAGTATTTT. This translates into CASKTWRASTDTQYF.